The rows below give T cell receptor beta chains drawn from one sample of a study of radiation and T cells in renal cell carcinoma. Libraries were prepared by immunoSEQ multiplex PCR; TCRdb keeps only in-frame clonotypes and omits some of them. The table has about 140,000 clones, roughly 90% seen once. This specimen consisted of blood, obtained from a patient whose treatment included radiotherapy and nephrectomy. The origin of the receptors is a woman in her 50s with renal cell carcinoma. CDR3s include the opening cysteine and the closing phenylalanine or tryptophan. D genes are given only for firm matches. Clone size appears in some rows only: once, few, many, or a class for an expanded clone.

TRBJ2-5,TRBV18,.,.,CASSRLQETQYF,TGTGCCAGCTCCCGCCTCCAAGAGACCCAGTACTTC
TRBJ1-3,TRBV19,few,.,CASQGWGSGNTIYF,TGTGCCAGCCAGGGATGGGGCTCTGGAAACACCATATATTTT
TRBJ2-3,TRBV7-9,.,TRBD2,CASSLARLAGVSDTQYF,TGTGCCAGCAGCTTAGCGCGGCTAGCGGGAGTCTCAGATACGCAGTATTTT
TRBJ1-6,TRBV25-1,.,.,CASSAPESSPLHF,TGTGCCAGCAGTGCGCCGGAAAGTTCACCCCTCCACTTT
TRBJ2-5,TRBV7-2,.,.,CASSSWGGQETQYF,TGTGCCAGCAGTTCCTGGGGTGGGCAAGAGACCCAGTACTTC
TRBJ2-4,TRBV19,.,TRBD2,CASTPREAMGKNIQYF,TGTGCCAGTACCCCCCGGGAGGCTATGGGCAAAAACATTCAGTACTTC
TRBJ1-3,TRBV2,.,TRBD1,CASSEGQGNSGNTIYF,TGTGCCAGCAGTGAGGGACAGGGAAACTCTGGAAACACCATATATTTT
TRBJ2-3,TRBV4-1,.,.,CASSQGNLESTDTQYF,TGCGCCAGCAGCCAAGGCAACCTAGAAAGCACAGATACGCAGTATTTT
TRBJ2-2,TRBV13,.,TRBD2,CASKVSGDTGELFF,TGTGCCAGCAAGGTTAGCGGGGACACCGGGGAGCTGTTTTTT
TRBJ2-3,TRBV2,.,.,CASRRDFNTDTQYF,TGTGCCAGCAGACGGGACTTCAACACAGATACGCAGTATTTT